The next 8 T cell receptor beta chains were all read from a single sample in a study of CD8 T cells in ankylosing spondylitis. A single record per CDR3 protein comes from TCRdb applying MiXCR to the 5' RACE reads. The sample consists of 190,000 or so distinct CDR3 sequences, 9.5% to 15% of them appearing once. Material for sequencing was blood, either unsorted or a sorted T cell fraction (not recorded which). These receptors were collected from a male donor with ankylosing spondylitis or in good health (not recorded which).

V is TRBV2 and J is TRBJ2-1, with D maybe TRBD2 (5 bases). V was trimmed by 6 bases and J by 5 bases, leaving 17 bases between them. The CDR3 has 15 amino acids. In germline, CDR1 is SNHLY, CDR2 FYNNEI. This chain's CDR3 is CASRRSVEGNNEQFF. The CDR3 DNA reads TGTGCCAGCAGACGGTCGGTAGAGGGTAACAATGAGCAGTTCTTC. Using reference TRBV2 and TRBJ2-1 for the parts outside the CDR3, the full variable domain is EPEVTQTPSHQVTQMGQEVILRCVPISNHLYFYWYRQILGQKVEFLVSFYNNEISEKSEIFDDQFSVERPDGSNFTLKIRSTKLEDSAMYFCASRRSVEGNNEQFFGPGTRLTVL.

V is TRBV7-6 and J is TRBJ2-7; TRBD2 matches at 8 bases. The CDR3 runs 16 residues. Trimming took 1 base from V and 3 from J; bases not matched to a gene: 8. Per the germline V gene, CDR1 is SGHVS and CDR2 is FNYEAQ. The CDR3 coding sequence is TGTGCCAGCAGCTTAGGGGCTAGCGGGCCACTCTACGAGCAGTACTTC. Translation gives CASSLGASGPLYEQYF.

This clonotype was counted only a few times. This sequence joins TRBV6-1 and TRBJ2-5; D perhaps matches TRBD2 (7 bases). The CDR3 has 15 residues. Germline CDR1 reads MNHNS; CDR2 reads SASEGT. V lost 3 bases, J lost 5 bases, and 16 bases lay in between. CDR3 bases: TGTGCCAGCAGTGAGGGTAGGGGGGAGGGCGAGACCCAGTACTTC. The encoded protein is CASSEGRGEGETQYF.

This clonotype occurred many times. V is TRBV7-7 and J is TRBJ2-1; the D gene is possibly TRBD1 (6 bases). The CDR3 extends over 14 amino acids. CDR1 is SSHAT and CDR2 is FNYEAQ in the germline V gene (reference sequence). V lost 4 bases to trimming and J lost 6 bases, with 13 bases between them. The CDR3 DNA reads TGTGCCAGCAGCTCAGAAACAGGGAGCAATGAGCAGTTCTTC. Amino acids: CASSSETGSNEQFF. The entire variable domain, with the rest obtained from reference TRBV7-7 and TRBJ2-1, is as follows: GAGVSQSPRYKVTKRGQDVTLRCDPISSHATLYWYQQALGQGPEFLTYFNYEAQPDKSGLPSDRFSAERPEGSISTLTIQRTEQRDSAMYRCASSSETGSNEQFFGPGTRLTVL.

This clonotype was seen a few times. Possible read error: a much larger clone is one base away. The chain recombines TRBV7-9 with TRBJ2-1; 13 bases are shared with TRBD2. Germline values: CDR1 SEHNR, CDR2 FQNEAQ (reference sequence). Trimming removed 4 bases from V and 5 bases from J; junction bases left unmatched: 2. This CDR3 has 15 amino acids. The chain's CDR3 is CASSSGLAGHNEQFF. In nucleotides, the CDR3 is TGTGCCAGCAGCTCGGGACTAGCGGGACACAATGAGCAGTTCTTC.

This clonotype was seen a handful of times. The chain recombines TRBV12-5 with TRBJ2-3; tentatively, D is TRBD1 (6 bases). The CDR3 is 15 amino acids. From germline, CDR1 is LGHNT and CDR2 FRNRAP. V shed 0 bases and J shed 4 bases, with 11 bases lying between them. CDR3: CASGLVQGHPDTQYF. The CDR3 DNA is TGTGCTAGTGGTTTGGTACAGGGCCATCCAGATACGCAGTATTTT.

This sequence joins TRBV4-2 and TRBJ1-6; D unresolved. The CDR3 consists of 15 residues. With 3 bases removed from V and 3 bases from J, the gap between germline ends came to 9 bases. CDR1 LGHNA and CDR2 YNFKEQ come from the germline V gene. This CDR3 is CASSHLTLYNSPLHF. For the CDR3, the DNA is TGTGCCAGCAGCCACCTAACCCTCTATAATTCACCCCTCCACTTT.

There are many counts of this clonotype. The chain has TRBV3-1 and TRBJ2-3, with D unresolved. Germline CDR1 and CDR2: LGHDT and YNNKEL (reference sequence). CDR3 size: 12 residues. V was pared by 0 bases and J by 9 bases, with 7 bases between. CDR3 sequence reads: CASSQDFSTQYF. The CDR3 nucleotides are TGTGCCAGCAGCCAAGATTTCAGCACGCAGTATTTT.